These 3 T cell receptor beta chains originate from one sample sequenced in a study of blood T cell dynamics during melanoma immunotherapy. The time point denotes: pre-treatment baseline. Assay: immunoSEQ multiplex PCR; the TCRdb copy retains only in-frame clones and omits some. The sample has approximately 15,000 clones, 86% seen once. Sequenced here: blood, sampled from a patient treated with checkpoint blockade. These receptors all stem from a human donor with melanoma.

With regard to this clone: The junction differs from germline at one of its ends, possibly a read error. J is TRBJ1-1 and V is TRBV5-1, with D unclear. From germline, CDR1 is SGHRS and CDR2 YFSETQ. There are 14 residues in the CDR3. The CDR3: CAGSLTPPDTEAFF. CDR3 coding DNA: TGCGCCGGCAGCTTAACGCCCCCGGACACTGAAGCTTTCTTT.

This clone was counted only a few times. This chain links TRBV19 with TRBJ1-1, with D unresolved. V lost 7 bases and J lost 1, with 10 bases in between. The CDR3 loop spans 13 amino acids. CDR1 and CDR2 from the germline V gene are LNHDA and SQIVND (reference sequence). The CDR3 nucleotides are TGTGCCAGTAAGTCAGCGTCGAACACTGAAGCTTTCTTT. Amino acids: CASKSASNTEAFF.

The chain couples TRBV28 to TRBJ1-2; D is ambiguous. CDR1 is MDHEN and CDR2 is SYDVKM in the germline V gene. V was trimmed by 5 bases and J by 0 bases, leaving 13 bases between them. This CDR3 is built from 15 residues. The CDR3 DNA sequence: TGTGCCAGCAGTCCCGCGTTAGGGACTAACTATGGCTACACCTTC. Its translation: CASSPALGTNYGYTF.